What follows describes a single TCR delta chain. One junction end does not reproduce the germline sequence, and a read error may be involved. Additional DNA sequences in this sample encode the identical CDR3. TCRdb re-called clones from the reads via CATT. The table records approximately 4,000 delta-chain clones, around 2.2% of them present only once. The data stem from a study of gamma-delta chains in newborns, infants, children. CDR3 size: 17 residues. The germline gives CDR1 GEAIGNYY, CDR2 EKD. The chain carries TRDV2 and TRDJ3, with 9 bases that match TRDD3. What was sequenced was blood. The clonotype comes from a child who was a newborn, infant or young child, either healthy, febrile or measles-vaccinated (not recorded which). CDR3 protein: CACDLLGDSWDTRQMFF. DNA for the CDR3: TGTGCCTGTGACCTACTGGGGGACTCCTGGGACACCCGGCAGATGTTTTTC.